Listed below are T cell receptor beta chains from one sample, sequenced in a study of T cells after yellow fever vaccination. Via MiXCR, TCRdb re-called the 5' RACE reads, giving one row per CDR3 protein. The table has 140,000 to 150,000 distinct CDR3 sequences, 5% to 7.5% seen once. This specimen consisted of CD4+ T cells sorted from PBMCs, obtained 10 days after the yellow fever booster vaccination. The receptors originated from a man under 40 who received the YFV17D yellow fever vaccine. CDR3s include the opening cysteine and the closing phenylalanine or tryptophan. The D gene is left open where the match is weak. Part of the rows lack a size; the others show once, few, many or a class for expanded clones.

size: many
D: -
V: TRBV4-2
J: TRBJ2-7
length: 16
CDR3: CASSQEVGSGFREQYF
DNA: TGTGCCAGCAGCCAAGAAGTGGGCTCAGGATTTCGGGAGCAGTACTTC

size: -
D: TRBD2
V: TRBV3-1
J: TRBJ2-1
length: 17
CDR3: CASSQLGLAGLGSEQFF
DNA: TGTGCCAGCAGCCAACTAGGACTAGCGGGACTGGGTAGTGAGCAGTTCTTC

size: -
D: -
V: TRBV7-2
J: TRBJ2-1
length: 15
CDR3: CASSLGIYSYNEQFF
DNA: TGTGCCAGCAGCTTAGGGATATACTCCTACAATGAGCAGTTCTTC

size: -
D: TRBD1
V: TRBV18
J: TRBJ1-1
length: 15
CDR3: CASSPHQGGYTEAFF
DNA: TGTGCCAGCTCACCTCATCAGGGGGGGTACACTGAAGCTTTCTTT

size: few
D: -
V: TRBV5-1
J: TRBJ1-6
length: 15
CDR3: CASSLDPGADSPLHF
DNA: TGCGCCAGCAGCTTGGATCCGGGGGCGGATTCACCCCTCCACTTT

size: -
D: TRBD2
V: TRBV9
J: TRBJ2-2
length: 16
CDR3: CASSPHQAGGPGELFF
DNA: TGTGCCAGCAGCCCTCACCAAGCGGGAGGGCCCGGGGAGCTGTTTTTT

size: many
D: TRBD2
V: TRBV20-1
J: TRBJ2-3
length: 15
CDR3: CSARDPAGSTDTQYF
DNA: TGCAGTGCTAGAGATCCAGCGGGATCCACAGATACGCAGTATTTT

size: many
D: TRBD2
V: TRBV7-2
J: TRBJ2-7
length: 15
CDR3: CASSLESGGPYEQYF
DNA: TGTGCCAGCAGCTTAGAGTCGGGAGGGCCCTACGAGCAGTACTTC

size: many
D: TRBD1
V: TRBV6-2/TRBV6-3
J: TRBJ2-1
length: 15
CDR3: CASGTPGTGNNEQFF
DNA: TGTGCCAGCGGTACCCCAGGGACAGGGAACAATGAGCAGTTCTTC

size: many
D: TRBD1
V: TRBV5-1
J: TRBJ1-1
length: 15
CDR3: CASSLETGSNTEAFF
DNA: TGCGCCAGCAGCCTGGAGACAGGGTCAAACACTGAAGCTTTCTTT

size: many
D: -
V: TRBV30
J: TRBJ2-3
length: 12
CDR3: CAWSRYTDTQYF
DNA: TGTGCCTGGAGCCGTTACACAGATACGCAGTATTTT

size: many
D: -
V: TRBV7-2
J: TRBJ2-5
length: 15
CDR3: CASSPKVGVQETQYF
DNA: TGTGCCAGCAGCCCAAAAGTGGGGGTCCAAGAGACCCAGTACTTC

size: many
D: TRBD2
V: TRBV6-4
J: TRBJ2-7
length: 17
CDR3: CASSDSGDPGGLYEQYF
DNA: TGTGCCAGCAGTGACTCGGGGGATCCGGGAGGGCTCTACGAGCAGTACTTC

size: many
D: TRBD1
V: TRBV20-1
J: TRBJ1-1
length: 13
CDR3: CSASGTENTEAFF
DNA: TGCAGTGCTAGTGGGACAGAGAACACTGAAGCTTTCTTT

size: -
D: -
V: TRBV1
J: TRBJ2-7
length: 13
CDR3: CTSSRILASEQYF
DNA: TGCACCAGCAGCCGAATACTAGCGAGTGAGCAGTACTTC

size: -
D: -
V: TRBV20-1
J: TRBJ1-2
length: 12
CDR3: CSATFQMAGYTF
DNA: TGCAGTGCTACTTTCCAAATGGCTGGCTACACCTTC

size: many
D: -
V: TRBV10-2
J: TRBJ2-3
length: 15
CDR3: CASSEMGQGPDTQYF
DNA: TGCGCCAGCAGTGAAATGGGGCAGGGCCCAGATACGCAGTATTTT

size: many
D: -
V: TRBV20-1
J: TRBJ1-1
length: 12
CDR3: CSARDPNTEAFF
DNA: TGCAGTGCTAGAGATCCGAACACTGAAGCTTTCTTT

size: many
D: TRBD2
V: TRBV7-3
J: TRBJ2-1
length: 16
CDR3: CASSLGVAGAAREQFF
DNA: TGTGCCAGCAGCTTAGGGGTAGCGGGAGCGGCCCGTGAGCAGTTCTTC

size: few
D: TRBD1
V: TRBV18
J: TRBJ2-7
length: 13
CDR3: CASSQTGAYEQYF
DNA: TGTGCCAGCTCACAGACAGGGGCCTACGAGCAGTACTTC

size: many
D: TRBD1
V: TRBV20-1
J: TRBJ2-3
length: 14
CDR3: CSAGDSGGTDTQYF
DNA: TGCAGTGCCGGGGACAGCGGAGGCACAGATACGCAGTATTTT

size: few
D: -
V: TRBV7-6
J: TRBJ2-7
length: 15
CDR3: CASSLGGYPSYEQYF
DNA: TGTGCCAGCAGCTTAGGCGGCTATCCCTCCTACGAGCAGTACTTC

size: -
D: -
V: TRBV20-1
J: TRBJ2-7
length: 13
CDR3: CSAGIFGPHEQYF
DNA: TGCAGTGCGGGAATCTTCGGGCCTCACGAGCAGTACTTC

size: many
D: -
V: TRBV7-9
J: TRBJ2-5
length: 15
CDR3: CASSPGGDLQETQYF
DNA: TGTGCCAGCAGCCCGGGGGGCGATCTCCAAGAGACCCAGTACTTC

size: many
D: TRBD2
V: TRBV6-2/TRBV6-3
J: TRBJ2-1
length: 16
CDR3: CASRTAGTRDYNEQFF
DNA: TGTGCCAGCAGGACCGCCGGGACTAGGGACTACAATGAGCAGTTCTTC

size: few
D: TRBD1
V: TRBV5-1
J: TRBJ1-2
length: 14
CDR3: CASSSLQGAYGYTF
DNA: TGCGCCAGCAGCTCTTTACAGGGGGCTTATGGCTACACCTTC

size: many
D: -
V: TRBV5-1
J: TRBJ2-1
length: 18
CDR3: CASSGFQGPYSSYNEQFF
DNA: TGCGCCAGCAGCGGGTTCCAGGGGCCTTATAGCTCCTACAATGAGCAGTTCTTC

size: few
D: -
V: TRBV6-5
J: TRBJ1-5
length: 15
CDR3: CASSYSWVGNQPQHF
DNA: TGTGCCAGCAGTTACTCCTGGGTCGGCAATCAGCCCCAGCATTTT

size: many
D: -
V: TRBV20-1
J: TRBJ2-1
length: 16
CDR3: CSASSFRRETRNEQFF
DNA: TGCAGTGCTAGCTCTTTCCGGCGGGAAACGAGGAATGAGCAGTTCTTC

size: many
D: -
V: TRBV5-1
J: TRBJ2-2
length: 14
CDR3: CASYNQGNTGELFF
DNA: TGCGCCAGCTACAACCAGGGGAACACCGGGGAGCTGTTTTTT

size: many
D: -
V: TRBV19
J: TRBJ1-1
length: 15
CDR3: CASSIGGSRGTEAFF
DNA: TGTGCCAGTAGTATAGGCGGCAGTCGAGGCACTGAAGCTTTCTTT

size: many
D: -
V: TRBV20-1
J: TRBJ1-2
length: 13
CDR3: CSAPGGRRSGYTF
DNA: TGCAGTGCGCCAGGAGGTAGAAGGAGTGGCTACACCTTC

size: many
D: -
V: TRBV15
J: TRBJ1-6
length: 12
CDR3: CATSRVNSPLHF
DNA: TGTGCCACCAGCAGAGTTAATTCACCCCTCCACTTT

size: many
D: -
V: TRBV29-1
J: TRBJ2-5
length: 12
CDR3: CSATRGQETQYF
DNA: TGCAGCGCGACTAGAGGCCAAGAGACCCAGTACTTC

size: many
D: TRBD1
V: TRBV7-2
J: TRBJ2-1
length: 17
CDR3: CASSLASLTGPYNEQFF
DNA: TGTGCCAGCAGCTTAGCCTCTTTGACAGGGCCCTACAATGAGCAGTTCTTC

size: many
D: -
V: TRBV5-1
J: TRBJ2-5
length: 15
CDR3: CASSSSGTPEETQYF
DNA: TGCGCCAGCAGCAGCTCCGGGACACCTGAAGAGACCCAGTACTTC

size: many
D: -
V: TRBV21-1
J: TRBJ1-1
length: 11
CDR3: CASTGNTEAFF
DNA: TGTGCCAGCACCGGGAACACTGAAGCTTTCTTT

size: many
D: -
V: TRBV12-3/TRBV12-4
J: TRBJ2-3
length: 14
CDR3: CASSWDIATDTQYF
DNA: TGTGCCAGCAGTTGGGACATCGCCACAGATACGCAGTATTTT

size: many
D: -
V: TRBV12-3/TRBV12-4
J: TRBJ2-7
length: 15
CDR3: CASSLGGAVGYEQYF
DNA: TGTGCCAGCAGTTTAGGGGGTGCGGTAGGCTACGAGCAGTACTTC

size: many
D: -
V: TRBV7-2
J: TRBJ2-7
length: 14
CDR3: CASSRPEGSYEQYF
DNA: TGTGCCAGCAGCCGACCCGAGGGCTCCTACGAGCAGTACTTC

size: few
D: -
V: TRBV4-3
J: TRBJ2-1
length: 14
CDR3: CASSQDHQGTSEFF
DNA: TGCGCCAGCAGCCAAGATCATCAGGGGACTTCTGAGTTCTTC

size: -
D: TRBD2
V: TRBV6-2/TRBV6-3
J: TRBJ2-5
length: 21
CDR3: CASSYLTQSGQLARLWGTQYF
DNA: TGTGCCAGCAGTTACCTGACACAATCCGGCCAACTAGCGCGGCTCTGGGGGACCCAGTACTTC

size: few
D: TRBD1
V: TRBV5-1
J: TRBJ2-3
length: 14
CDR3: CASSWDRETDTQYF
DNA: TGCGCCAGCAGCTGGGACAGGGAGACAGATACGCAGTATTTT

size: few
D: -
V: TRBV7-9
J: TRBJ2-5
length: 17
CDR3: CASSLAVGGDLRETQYF
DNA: TGTGCCAGCAGCTTAGCGGTGGGAGGCGACCTCAGAGAGACCCAGTACTTC

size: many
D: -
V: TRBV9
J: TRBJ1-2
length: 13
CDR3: CASSVDTNYGYTF
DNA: TGTGCCAGCAGCGTAGACACTAACTATGGCTACACCTTC

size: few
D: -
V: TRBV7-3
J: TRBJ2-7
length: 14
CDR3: CASSLGTLAYEQYF
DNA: TGTGCCAGCAGCTTAGGGACCCTGGCCTACGAGCAGTACTTC

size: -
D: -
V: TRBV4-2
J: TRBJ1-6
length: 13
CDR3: CASSPGAISPLHF
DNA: TGTGCCAGCAGCCCCGGGGCAATTTCACCCCTCCACTTT

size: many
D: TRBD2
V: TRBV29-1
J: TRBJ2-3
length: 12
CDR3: CSVEASGRMQYF
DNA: TGCAGCGTTGAGGCTAGCGGGAGAATGCAGTATTTT

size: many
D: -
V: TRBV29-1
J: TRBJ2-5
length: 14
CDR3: CSVGGTDRQETQYF
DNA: TGCAGCGTTGGCGGGACAGACCGACAAGAGACCCAGTACTTC

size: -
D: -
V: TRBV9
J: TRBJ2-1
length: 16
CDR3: CASSVRQGTGSEQKFF
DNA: TGTGCCAGCAGCGTAAGGCAAGGGACGGGCTCCGAGCAGAAGTTCTTC

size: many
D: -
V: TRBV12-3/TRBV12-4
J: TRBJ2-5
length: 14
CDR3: CASSTTEGRETQYF
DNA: TGTGCCAGCAGTACGACGGAGGGCCGGGAGACCCAGTACTTC

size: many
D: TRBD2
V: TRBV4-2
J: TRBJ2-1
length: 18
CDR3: CASSLHPGLAGEENEQFF
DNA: TGTGCCAGCAGCCTCCACCCTGGACTAGCGGGAGAGGAGAATGAGCAGTTCTTC

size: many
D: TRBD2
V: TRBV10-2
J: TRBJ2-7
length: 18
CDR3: CASSESDIPGLAGPEQYF
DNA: TGCGCCAGCAGTGAGTCGGATATACCGGGACTAGCGGGACCCGAGCAGTACTTC

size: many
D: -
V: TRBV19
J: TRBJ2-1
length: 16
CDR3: CASSIGGFGRDNEQFF
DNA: TGTGCCAGTAGTATTGGGGGGTTCGGTAGGGACAATGAGCAGTTCTTC

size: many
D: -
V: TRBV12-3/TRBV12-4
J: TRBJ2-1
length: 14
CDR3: CASSLAATYNEQFF
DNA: TGTGCCAGCAGTTTAGCGGCAACCTACAATGAGCAGTTCTTC

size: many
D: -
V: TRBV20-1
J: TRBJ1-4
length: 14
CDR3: CSARPGSTNEKLFF
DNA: TGCAGTGCCCGCCCAGGGTCAACTAATGAAAAACTGTTTTTT